This T cell receptor (beta chain) is drawn from a study of post-analysis software for immune sequencing data (dated by TCRdb to the mid-2010s). For the wider study: Disease courses on record covered relapsing-remitting, secondary progressive and progressive-relapsing multiple sclerosis, though some patients had no subtype annotation. Patient repertoires were compared against 10 to 12 previously published healthy control repertoires from donors aged roughly 6 to 28 years. A subset of samples was prepared in parallel using single-end sample barcoding, then pooled and co-amplified after Illumina adapter ligation.

Turning to this clonotype: Its specific antigen is unknown. One base away there is no much larger clone; base qualities are not given.

To demonstrate the VDJtools post-analysis software, TCR beta repertoires were profiled from the peripheral blood of more than 10 young patients with multiple sclerosis. The patients with multiple sclerosis were children and adolescents between about 6 and 17 years of age. There are 17 amino acids in the CDR3, from cysteine to phenylalanine inclusive. Only CDR3 DNA is held: 51 bases, read in frame from base 1. V lost 0 bases and J lost 9 bases, and the count of bases not matched to a germline gene is 9. The germline V gene (reference sequence) specifies LGHDT as CDR1 and YNNKEL as CDR2. The method was PCR. Sequencing instrument: Illumina HiSeq 2500. To reduce PCR and sequencing biases, unique molecular identifiers were built into the TCR beta cDNA libraries. Every 1 to 10 million input T cells yielded roughly 500,000 cDNA molecules, meaning each molecule approximated one T cell. The patient libraries were prepared and sequenced with the same protocol used for the earlier healthy control dataset. Samples belonging to the same batch were prepared together, multiplexed and sequenced on a shared HiSeq lane. The authors' pipeline ran thus. Raw barcoded reads were processed with MIGEC, discarding single-read molecular identifier groups before consensus assembly and CDR3 extraction. Clonotype tables were post-analysed with VDJtools, normalizing diversity by down-sampling all datasets to the smallest sample size. Repertoire overlap clustering matched CDR3 amino acid but not nucleotide sequences to correct batch-related cross-sample contamination. TCRdb cleaned the public reads at Q25 with fastp, built clones with MiXCR and kept in-frame beta chains. Each CDR3 protein gets just one entry, which takes the most common genes and DNA from the rows behind it. The V and J calls reflect TCRdb's pipeline rather than the authors' work. The sample contains about 620,000 distinct CDR3 sequences, roughly 47% of them found a single time. The ten biggest clones cover 1.5% to 2% of the sample.

Results and caveats for the whole study, not just this receptor: Significantly lower normalized Chao1 diversity was found in multiple sclerosis patients than in controls, suggesting substantial peripheral T-cell clonal expansion. The multiple sclerosis patient group was slightly younger than the control group. Roughly 5 TRBV segments, including TRBV5-6, TRBV5-1 and TRBV20-1, were significantly more frequent in patients than controls. When samples were clustered directly using the F measure, samples prepared in the same batch co-clustered strongly, which prompted a batch-effect correction.

The chain uses TRBV3-1 and TRBJ2-1, and TRBD2 aligns with 12 junction nucleotides. The sequencing sample was made of blood. This TCR came from a girl between 10 and 17 years old with multiple sclerosis. The sequence in DNA is TGTGCCAGCAGCCAAGATTTGAGACTAGCGGGAGTTAGTGAGCAGTTCTTC. Translated, it reads CASSQDLRLAGVSEQFF.